What follows describes a single T cell receptor beta chain. What antigen it recognizes has not been identified. The sample holds no much larger clone one base away, and base qualities are not on file. The data are from a study of T cell responses to AZD1222 COVID-19 vaccine (dated by TCRdb to about 2021). About the investigation overall: Because spike-specific TCR depth and breadth did not differ between the two schedules, AZD1222 recipients who got a second dose at roughly 4 weeks were pooled with those who got a second dose at roughly 12 weeks. A total of just over 230 trial participants underwent TCR sequencing, of whom 207 received two doses of AZD1222 and around 25 received two doses of the MenACWY control vaccine. Trial participants were enrolled into age subgroups of 18-55, 56-69 and 70-plus years, which contained about 150, 28 and 57 TCR-sequenced participants, respectively.

Per the publication, the time point label means: baseline before first vaccination. Samples from vaccinated people were obtained from the UK trials COV001 and COV002, which included a single-blind randomized controlled phase 2/3 trial of AZD1222 (ChAdOx1 nCoV-19) in healthy adults. Trial participant PBMC samples were collected at day 0 and day 28 after the second dose for TCRbeta chain sequencing. V gives up 4 bases and J gives up 6 bases, and the segment between their germline ends measures 9 bases. CDR3 length: 12 amino acids, cysteine to phenylalanine. Only the CDR3 DNA stays, 36 bases, in frame from base 1. CDR1 and CDR2, looked up from the germline V gene, are MNHEY and SVGAGI. The CDR3 regions of human TCRbeta chains were analyzed by immunosequencing. In the source study's methods: TCRs in the repertoires were compared against a reference library of SARS-CoV-2-specific TCRs that had been generated with the MIRA antigen-specificity platform. Breadth was defined as the fraction of unique TCRs that were SARS-CoV-2-associated. Depth was defined as the fraction of total T cells that were SARS-CoV-2-associated. Using the MIRA data, each spike-specific TCR was mapped to the spike region that the TCR reacts to and placed in a CD4 or CD8 class. Log10-transformed breadth and depth values were compared by one-way ANOVA with Sidak's multiple comparisons tests. TCRdb stores this immuneACCESS table with in-frame sequences only. Part of the clones is absent; in the studies checked, under half of the shortfall reflects unresolved V genes, and no reason is known for the rest. V and J calls and clone size follow that table, whereas D and trimming were derived from the DNA. The sample contains roughly 100,000 clones, roughly 88% of them found a single time. The ten top clones hold about 8.7% of the sample.

What the study reported, not specific to this receptor: After two AZD1222 doses, both the breadth and the depth of spike-specific TCRs were significantly higher than at day 0 and than in MenACWY recipients. Conclusions about previously exposed vaccinees are limited, since just a handful of AZD1222 recipients were seropositive for SARS-CoV-2 at baseline. The 56-69-year group was small, and its depth increase did not reach significance, likely because of low power. Participants were mostly white British, with more females than males. The authors suggested clonal diversity may have been underestimated. Because no day 14 peak-response samples were available, the repertoires could be characterized only after the peak T cell response. CD4 TCRs associated with the vaccine covered the entire spike protein, and the dominant responses were in regions 160-218 and 743-854. Reportedly, almost half of the unique spike-specific TCRs recognized epitopes lying outside the regions that are mutated in the B.1.351 and B.1.1.7 variants.

This receptor was obtained from an adult in good health. The chain uses TRBV6-5 and TRBJ2-5; perhaps TRBD1 is the D gene, with 5 bases matching. The source was peripheral blood, collected on day 0 of AZD1222 vaccination. The nucleotides are TGTGCCAGCAGTTCCGACAGCAAGACCCAGTACTTC. Its amino acids are CASSSDSKTQYF.